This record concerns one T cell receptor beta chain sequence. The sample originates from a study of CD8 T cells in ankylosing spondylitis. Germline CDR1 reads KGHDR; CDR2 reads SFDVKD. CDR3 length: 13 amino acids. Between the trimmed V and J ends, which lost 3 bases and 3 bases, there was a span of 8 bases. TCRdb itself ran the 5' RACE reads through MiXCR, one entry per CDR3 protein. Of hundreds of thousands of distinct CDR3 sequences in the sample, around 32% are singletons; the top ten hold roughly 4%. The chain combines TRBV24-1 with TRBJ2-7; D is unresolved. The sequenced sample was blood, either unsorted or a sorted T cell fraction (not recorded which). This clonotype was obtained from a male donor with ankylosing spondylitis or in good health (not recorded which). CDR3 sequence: CATSDTTHYEQYF. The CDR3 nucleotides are TGTGCCACCAGTGATACGACACACTACGAGCAGTACTTC.